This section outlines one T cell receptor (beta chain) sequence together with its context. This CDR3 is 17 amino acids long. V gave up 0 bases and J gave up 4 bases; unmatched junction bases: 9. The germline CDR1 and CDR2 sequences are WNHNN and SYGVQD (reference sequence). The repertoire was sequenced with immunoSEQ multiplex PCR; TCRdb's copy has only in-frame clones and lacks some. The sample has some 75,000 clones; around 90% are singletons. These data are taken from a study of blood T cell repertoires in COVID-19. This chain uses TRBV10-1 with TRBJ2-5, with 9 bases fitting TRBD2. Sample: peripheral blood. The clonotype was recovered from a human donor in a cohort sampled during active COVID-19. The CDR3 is CASSESGLAGIGETQYF. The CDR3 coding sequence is TGCGCCAGCAGTGAGTCAGGTCTAGCGGGGATCGGAGAGACCCAGTACTTC.